This T cell receptor beta chain was identified in a study of blood T cells in healthy people across ages. The authors ran a second PCR of 7 to 11 cycles using a sample-barcoded 5' primer and a J-beta primer mix. TCRdb passed the 5' RACE reads through MiXCR, listing each CDR3 protein once. The sample has roughly 2 million distinct CDR3 sequences; roughly 49% are singletons. The source of this sequence is a woman aged 40 to 55 in good health. Input material: blood.

The CDR3 bases are TGCAGCGTTGGTAGCGGACGCCGCTTGGGGGAAAAACTGTTTTTT. This translates into CSVGSGRRLGEKLFF. The chain carries TRBV29-1 and TRBJ1-4, with unresolved D. Deletions cut 4 bases from V and 8 bases from J, with 20 bases between. Germline CDR1 and CDR2: SQVTM and ANQGSEA. The CDR3 length is 15 residues. The variable domain in full, completed from reference TRBV29-1 and TRBJ1-4, reads SAVISQKPSRDICQRGTSLTIQCQVDSQVTMMFWYRQQPGQSLTLIATANQGSEATYESGFVIDKFPISRPNLTFSTLTVSNMSPEDSSIYLCSVGSGRRLGEKLFFGSGTQLSVL.